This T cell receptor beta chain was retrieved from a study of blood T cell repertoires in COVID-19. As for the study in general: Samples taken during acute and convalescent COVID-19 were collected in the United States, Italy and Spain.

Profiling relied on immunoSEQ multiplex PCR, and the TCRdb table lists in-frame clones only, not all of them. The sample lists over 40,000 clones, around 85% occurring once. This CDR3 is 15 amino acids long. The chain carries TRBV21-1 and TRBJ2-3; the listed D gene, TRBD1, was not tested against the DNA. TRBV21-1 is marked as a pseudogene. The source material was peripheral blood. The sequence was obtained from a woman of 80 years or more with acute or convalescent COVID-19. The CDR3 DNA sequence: TGTGCCAGCAGCAAACCGACAGGGGCGGCAGATACGCAGTATTTT. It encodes CASSKPTGAADTQYF.